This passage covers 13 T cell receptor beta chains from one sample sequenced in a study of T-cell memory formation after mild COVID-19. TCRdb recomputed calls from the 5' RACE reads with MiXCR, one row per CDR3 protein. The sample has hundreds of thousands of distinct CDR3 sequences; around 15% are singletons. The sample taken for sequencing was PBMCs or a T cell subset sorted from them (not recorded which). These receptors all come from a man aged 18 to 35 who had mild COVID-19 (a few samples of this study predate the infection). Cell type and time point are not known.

The DNA for the CDR3 is TGCGCCACCATGGGTGAAAAACTGTTTTTT. It is translated as CATMGEKLFF. The chain uses TRBV10-2 and TRBJ1-4, with D hard to call. Germline V gene sequence: CDR1 WSHSY, CDR2 SAAADI. The germline V and J ends were trimmed by 10 bases and 7 bases, with 7 bases remaining between them. This CDR3 is 10 amino acids long.

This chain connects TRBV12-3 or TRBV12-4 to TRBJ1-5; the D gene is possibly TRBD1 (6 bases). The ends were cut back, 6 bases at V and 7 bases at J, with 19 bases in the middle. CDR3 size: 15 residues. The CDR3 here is CASSKRQAPGQPQHF. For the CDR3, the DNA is TGTGCCAGCAGCAAGCGACAGGCCCCTGGGCAGCCCCAGCATTTT.

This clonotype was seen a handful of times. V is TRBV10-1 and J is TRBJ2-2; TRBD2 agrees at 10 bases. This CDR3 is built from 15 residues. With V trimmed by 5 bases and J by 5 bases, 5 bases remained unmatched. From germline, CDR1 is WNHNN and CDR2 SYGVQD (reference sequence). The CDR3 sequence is CASSPAGGSTGELFF. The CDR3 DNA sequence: TGCGCCAGCAGTCCAGCGGGGGGGAGTACCGGGGAGCTGTTTTTT.

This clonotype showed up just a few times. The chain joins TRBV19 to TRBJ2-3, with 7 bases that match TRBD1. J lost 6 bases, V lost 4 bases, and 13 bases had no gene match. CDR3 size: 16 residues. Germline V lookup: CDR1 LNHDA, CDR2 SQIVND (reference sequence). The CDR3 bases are TGTGCCAGTAGTAGGGGCCCGGACAGGATCTCCGATACGCAGTATTTT. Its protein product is CASSRGPDRISDTQYF.

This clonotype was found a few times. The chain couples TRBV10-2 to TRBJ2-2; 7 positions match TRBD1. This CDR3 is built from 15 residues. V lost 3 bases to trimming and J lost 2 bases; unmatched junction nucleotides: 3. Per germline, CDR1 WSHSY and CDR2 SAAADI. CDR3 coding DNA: TGCGCCAGCAGTGATGGGACAGCCAACACCGGGGAGCTGTTTTTT. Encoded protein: CASSDGTANTGELFF.

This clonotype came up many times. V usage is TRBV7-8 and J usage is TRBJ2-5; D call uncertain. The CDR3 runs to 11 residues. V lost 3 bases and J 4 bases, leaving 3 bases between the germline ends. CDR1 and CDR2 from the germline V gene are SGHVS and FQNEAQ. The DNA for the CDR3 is TGTGCCAGCAGCTTCCTAGAGACCCAGTACTTC. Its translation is CASSFLETQYF.

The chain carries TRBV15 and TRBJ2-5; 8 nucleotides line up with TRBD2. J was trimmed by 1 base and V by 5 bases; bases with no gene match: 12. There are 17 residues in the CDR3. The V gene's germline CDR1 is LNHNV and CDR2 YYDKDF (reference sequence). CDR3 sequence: CATSGSGVAGTQETQYF. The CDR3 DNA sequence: TGTGCCACCAGCGGATCCGGGGTAGCGGGAACCCAAGAGACCCAGTACTTC.

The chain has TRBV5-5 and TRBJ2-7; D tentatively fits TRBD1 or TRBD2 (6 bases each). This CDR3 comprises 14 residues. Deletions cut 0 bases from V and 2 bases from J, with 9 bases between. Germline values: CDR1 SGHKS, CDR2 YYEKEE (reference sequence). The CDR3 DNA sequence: TGTGCCAGCAGCTTGGCGGGGGCCGCCTACGAGCAGTACGTC. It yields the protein CASSLAGAAYEQYV.

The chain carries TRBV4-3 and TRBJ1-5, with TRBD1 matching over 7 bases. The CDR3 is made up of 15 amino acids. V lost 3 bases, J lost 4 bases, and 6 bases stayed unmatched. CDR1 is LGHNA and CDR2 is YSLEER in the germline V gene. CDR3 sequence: CASSHYRGGNQPQHF. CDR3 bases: TGCGCCAGCAGCCACTACAGGGGTGGTAATCAGCCCCAGCATTTT.

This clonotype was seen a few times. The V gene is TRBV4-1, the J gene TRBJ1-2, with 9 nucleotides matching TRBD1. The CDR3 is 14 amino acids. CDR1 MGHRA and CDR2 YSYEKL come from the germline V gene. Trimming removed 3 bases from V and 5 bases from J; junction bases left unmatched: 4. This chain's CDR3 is CASSHPGQGYGYTF. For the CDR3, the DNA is TGCGCCAGCAGCCACCCGGGACAGGGATATGGCTACACCTTC.

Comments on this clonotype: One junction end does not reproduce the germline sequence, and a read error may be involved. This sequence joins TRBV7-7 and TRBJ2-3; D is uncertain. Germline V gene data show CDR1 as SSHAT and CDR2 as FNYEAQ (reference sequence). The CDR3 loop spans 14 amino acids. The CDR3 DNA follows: TGTGCTAGCAGCCCCCAGGAGAACACAGATACGCAGTATTTT. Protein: CASSPQENTDTQYF.

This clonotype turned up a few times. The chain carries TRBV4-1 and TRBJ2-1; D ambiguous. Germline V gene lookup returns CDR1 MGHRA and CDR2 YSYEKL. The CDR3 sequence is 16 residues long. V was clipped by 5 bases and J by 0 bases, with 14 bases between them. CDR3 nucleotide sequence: TGCGCCAGCAGCAGGTCACCTTCTAGCTCCTACAATGAGCAGTTCTTC. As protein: CASSRSPSSSYNEQFF.

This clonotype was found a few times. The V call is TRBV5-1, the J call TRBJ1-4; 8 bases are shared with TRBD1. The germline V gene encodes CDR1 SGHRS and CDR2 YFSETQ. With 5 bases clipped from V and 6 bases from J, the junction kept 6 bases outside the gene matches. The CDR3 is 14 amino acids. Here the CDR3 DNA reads TGCGCCAGCAGTTACCAGGGGGCTGATGAAAAACTGTTTTTT. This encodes CASSYQGADEKLFF.